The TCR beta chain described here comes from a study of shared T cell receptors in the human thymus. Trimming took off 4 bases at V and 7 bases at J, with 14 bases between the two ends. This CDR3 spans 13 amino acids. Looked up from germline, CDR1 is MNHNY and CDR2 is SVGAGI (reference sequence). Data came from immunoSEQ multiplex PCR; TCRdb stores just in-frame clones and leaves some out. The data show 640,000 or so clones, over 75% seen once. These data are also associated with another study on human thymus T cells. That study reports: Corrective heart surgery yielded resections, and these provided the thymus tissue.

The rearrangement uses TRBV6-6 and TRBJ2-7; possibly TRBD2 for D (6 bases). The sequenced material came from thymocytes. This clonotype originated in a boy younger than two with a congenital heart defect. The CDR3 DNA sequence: TGTGCCAGCAGTTCGTCTAGCGAAAGGGAGCAGTACTTC. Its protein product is CASSSSSEREQYF.